A selection of T cell receptor beta chains follows, all from one sample in a study of vaccination and CD4 T cells after COVID-19. Which antigens these TCRs recognize remains unknown. Each CDR3 protein is one row after TCRdb ran MiXCR on the PCR reads. The sample gives thousands of distinct CDR3 sequences, 35% to 40% of which show up once; around an eighth is in the top ten. Source material: CD4+ T cells from blood, cultured in vitro. The source is a human donor in good health. CDR3s include the opening cysteine and the closing phenylalanine or tryptophan. A D gene is named only where the DNA matches it firmly.

cdr3_aa: CSATGTNTYEQYF
j_call: TRBJ2-7
d_call: -
v_call: TRBV20-1

cdr3_aa: CASSLRGRPGLAGNIQYF
j_call: TRBJ2-4
d_call: TRBD2
v_call: TRBV5-4

cdr3_aa: CASSRGDRVKNEQYF
j_call: TRBJ2-7
d_call: TRBD1
v_call: TRBV6-1

cdr3_aa: CSARPGGPTSTDTQYF
j_call: TRBJ2-3
d_call: -
v_call: TRBV20-1

cdr3_aa: CASSEFQALSYEQYF
j_call: TRBJ2-7
d_call: -
v_call: TRBV5-1

cdr3_aa: CASSKGASSGYGYTF
j_call: TRBJ1-2
d_call: -
v_call: TRBV21-1

cdr3_aa: CSGSTGGMETQYF
j_call: TRBJ2-5
d_call: TRBD1
v_call: TRBV20-1

cdr3_aa: CASRDLQGSGELFF
j_call: TRBJ2-2
d_call: -
v_call: TRBV6-1

cdr3_aa: CATKTSGRIPGELFF
j_call: TRBJ2-2
d_call: TRBD2
v_call: TRBV27

cdr3_aa: CAWSVQGYNQPQHF
j_call: TRBJ1-5
d_call: -
v_call: TRBV30

cdr3_aa: CASSPGRSTGNTIYF
j_call: TRBJ1-3
d_call: -
v_call: TRBV7-9

cdr3_aa: CSVPGQGLSNQPQHF
j_call: TRBJ1-5
d_call: TRBD1
v_call: TRBV20-1

cdr3_aa: CSAGRGRDNQPQHF
j_call: TRBJ1-5
d_call: -
v_call: TRBV20-1

cdr3_aa: CASSPGGHVINTEAFF
j_call: TRBJ1-1
d_call: TRBD1
v_call: TRBV12-3/TRBV12-4

cdr3_aa: CASSQTTGRPILDGYTF
j_call: TRBJ1-2
d_call: TRBD1
v_call: TRBV14

cdr3_aa: CASSRPRTSGVTYEQYF
j_call: TRBJ2-7
d_call: TRBD2
v_call: TRBV19

cdr3_aa: CSASQVLGYEQYF
j_call: TRBJ2-7
d_call: -
v_call: TRBV20-1

cdr3_aa: CASSIDGAGATDTQYF
j_call: TRBJ2-3
d_call: TRBD2
v_call: TRBV19

cdr3_aa: CASSLVGNRNTIYF
j_call: TRBJ1-3
d_call: -
v_call: TRBV7-2

cdr3_aa: CASSSQGLGNQPQHF
j_call: TRBJ1-5
d_call: -
v_call: TRBV27

cdr3_aa: CASSLGEGFAGTNTGELFF
j_call: TRBJ2-2
d_call: -
v_call: TRBV11-3

cdr3_aa: CASSFRRRETQYF
j_call: TRBJ2-5
d_call: -
v_call: TRBV7-8

cdr3_aa: CASSSTRIGYEQYF
j_call: TRBJ2-7
d_call: -
v_call: TRBV7-8

cdr3_aa: CAISESGAGTNSPLHF
j_call: TRBJ1-6
d_call: -
v_call: TRBV10-3

cdr3_aa: CASSGGLNQPQHF
j_call: TRBJ1-5
d_call: -
v_call: TRBV10-1

cdr3_aa: CASSLERGDQPQHF
j_call: TRBJ1-5
d_call: -
v_call: TRBV27

cdr3_aa: CASSYLAATDTQYF
j_call: TRBJ2-3
d_call: TRBD2
v_call: TRBV5-6

cdr3_aa: CAMGLGVEQYF
j_call: TRBJ2-7
d_call: -
v_call: TRBV10-3

cdr3_aa: CASSLTPGIYNEQFF
j_call: TRBJ2-1
d_call: -
v_call: TRBV7-8

cdr3_aa: CASRPNETQYF
j_call: TRBJ2-5
d_call: -
v_call: TRBV10-2

cdr3_aa: CAWSVTRHGYTF
j_call: TRBJ1-2
d_call: -
v_call: TRBV30

cdr3_aa: CASSSTGGYGYTF
j_call: TRBJ1-2
d_call: TRBD1
v_call: TRBV27

cdr3_aa: CASSLTGLGSYEQYF
j_call: TRBJ2-7
d_call: -
v_call: TRBV5-1

cdr3_aa: CSVERSRGYEQYF
j_call: TRBJ2-7
d_call: -
v_call: TRBV29-1

cdr3_aa: CASSISGQAPRETQYF
j_call: TRBJ2-5
d_call: -
v_call: TRBV19

cdr3_aa: CSVGPPSGIRDEQYF
j_call: TRBJ2-7
d_call: TRBD2
v_call: TRBV29-1

cdr3_aa: CAWSVEDRGLRYGYTF
j_call: TRBJ1-2
d_call: TRBD1
v_call: TRBV30

cdr3_aa: CASARGTGYEQYF
j_call: TRBJ2-7
d_call: -
v_call: TRBV10-1

cdr3_aa: CASSYSTVFRGQPQHF
j_call: TRBJ1-5
d_call: -
v_call: TRBV6-5

cdr3_aa: CASSYHRGIQRERVGQETQYF
j_call: TRBJ2-5
d_call: TRBD2
v_call: TRBV6-2/TRBV6-3

cdr3_aa: CASSFRQGRGYTF
j_call: TRBJ1-2
d_call: TRBD1
v_call: TRBV5-8

cdr3_aa: CASNGRPRTSGSPDTQYF
j_call: TRBJ2-3
d_call: TRBD2
v_call: TRBV6-1

cdr3_aa: CASSTGASNQPQHF
j_call: TRBJ1-5
d_call: -
v_call: TRBV6-1

cdr3_aa: CASSLVGSSYEQYF
j_call: TRBJ2-7
d_call: -
v_call: TRBV5-1

cdr3_aa: CATSRDKGMAEQYF
j_call: TRBJ2-7
d_call: -
v_call: TRBV15

cdr3_aa: CASSPKDTQYF
j_call: TRBJ2-3
d_call: -
v_call: TRBV7-9

cdr3_aa: CASRRGGYGYTF
j_call: TRBJ1-2
d_call: TRBD1
v_call: TRBV5-6

cdr3_aa: CASSLRAGGGNQPQHF
j_call: TRBJ1-5
d_call: TRBD1
v_call: TRBV28

cdr3_aa: CSARDDRGSNQPQHF
j_call: TRBJ1-5
d_call: TRBD1
v_call: TRBV20-1

cdr3_aa: CSATGGGEKLFF
j_call: TRBJ1-4
d_call: -
v_call: TRBV20-1

cdr3_aa: CASKRDRDFSNQPQHF
j_call: TRBJ1-5
d_call: TRBD1
v_call: TRBV19

cdr3_aa: CASSTGAGQPQHF
j_call: TRBJ1-5
d_call: TRBD1
v_call: TRBV6-2/TRBV6-3